This T cell receptor beta chain stems from a study of pediatric ulcerative colitis. This clone is a singleton in its sample. Its antigen remains unidentified. The blood sample was taken during the colonoscopy visit. Study conclusions and caveats: Acute severe colitis showed lower rectal diversity from clonal expansions. Substantially fewer templates came from a couple of patients' blood samples.

Assay: immunoSEQ multiplex PCR; the TCRdb copy retains only in-frame clones and omits some. The sample gives more than 45,000 clones, 85% to 90% of which show up once; about 1.5% is in the top ten. Per germline, CDR1 SGDLS and CDR2 YYNGEE. The CDR3 consists of 15 residues. Between the trimmed V and J ends, which lost 2 bases and 5 bases, there was a span of 13 bases. The chain joins TRBV9 to TRBJ2-2; D not resolved. Specimen: blood. This TCR derives from a boy under 18 who was a control in a study of pediatric ulcerative colitis. The CDR3 coding sequence is TGTGCCAGCAGCGTTACGGGTGTTACGACCGGGGAGCTGTTTTTT. It encodes CASSVTGVTTGELFF.